This T cell receptor (beta chain) was recovered during a study of T-cell memory formation after mild COVID-19. Study as a whole: TCR clusters were mostly donor specific.

General study results and limits: Balance between CD4 and CD8 was seen in clones contracting day 15 to 85, and a CD4+ lean was seen in later expanders. Whether day 37 second-wave clones are SARS-CoV-2-specific was not confirmed.

From 5'RACE with constant-segment primers came TCR alpha and TCR beta cDNA libraries that carried sample barcodes and UMIs. One entry per CDR3 protein results from TCRdb running MiXCR on the 5' RACE reads. The data contain about 320,000 distinct CDR3 sequences, approximately 15% of them singletons. This clonotype was observed at least ten times. The antigen remains unidentified. CDR3 size: 17 residues. J lost 8 bases, V lost 3 bases, and 11 bases had no gene match. Germline values: CDR1 LNHNV, CDR2 YYDKDF (reference sequence). What was sequenced was PBMCs or a T cell subset sorted from them (not recorded which). This sequence originates from a young man who had mild COVID-19 (a few samples of this study predate the infection). Cell type and time point are not known. V usage is TRBV15 and J usage is TRBJ2-1; 12 bases are a match to TRBD2. CDR3 sequence: CATSSGSTSGGSDEQFF. CDR3 DNA: TGTGCCACCAGCAGCGGTTCAACTAGCGGGGGGAGCGATGAGCAGTTCTTC.